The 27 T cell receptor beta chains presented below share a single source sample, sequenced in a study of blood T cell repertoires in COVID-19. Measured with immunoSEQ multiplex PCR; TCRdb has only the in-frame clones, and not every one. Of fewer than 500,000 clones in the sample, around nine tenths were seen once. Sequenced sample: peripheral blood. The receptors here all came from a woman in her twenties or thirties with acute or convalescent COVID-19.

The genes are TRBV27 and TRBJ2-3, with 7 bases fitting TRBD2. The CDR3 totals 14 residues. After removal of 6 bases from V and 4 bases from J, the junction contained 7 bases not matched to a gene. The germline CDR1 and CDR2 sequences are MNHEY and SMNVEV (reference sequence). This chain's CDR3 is CASRRMGGADTQYF. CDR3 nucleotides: TGTGCCAGCAGAAGAATGGGGGGGGCAGATACGCAGTATTTT.

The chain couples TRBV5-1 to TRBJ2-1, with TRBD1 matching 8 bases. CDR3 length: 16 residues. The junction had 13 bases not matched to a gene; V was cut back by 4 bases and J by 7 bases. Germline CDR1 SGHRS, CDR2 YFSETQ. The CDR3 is CASSLGQGFPHNEQFF. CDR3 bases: TGCGCCAGCAGCCTAGGACAGGGCTTCCCACATAATGAGCAGTTCTTC. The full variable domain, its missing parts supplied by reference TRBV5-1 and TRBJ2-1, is KAGVTQTPRYLIKTRGQQVTLSCSPISGHRSVSWYQQTPGQGLQFLFEYFSETQRNKGNFPGRFSGRQFSNSRSEMNVSTLELGDSALYLCASSLGQGFPHNEQFFGPGTRLTVL.

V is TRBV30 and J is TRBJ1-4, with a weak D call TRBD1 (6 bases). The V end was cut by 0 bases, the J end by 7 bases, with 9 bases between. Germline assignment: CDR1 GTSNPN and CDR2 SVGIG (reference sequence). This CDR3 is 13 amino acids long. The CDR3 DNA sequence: TGTGCCTGGAGTGTCCTACAGGGTGAAAAACTGTTTTTT. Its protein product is CAWSVLQGEKLFF.

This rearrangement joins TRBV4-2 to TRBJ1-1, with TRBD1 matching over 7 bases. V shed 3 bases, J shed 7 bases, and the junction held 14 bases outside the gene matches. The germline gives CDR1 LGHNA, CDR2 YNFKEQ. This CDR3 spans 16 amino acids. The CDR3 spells CASSHRSSTGPLEAFF. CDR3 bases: TGTGCCAGCAGCCATCGGTCCTCGACAGGGCCCCTTGAAGCTTTCTTT.

This CDR3 is CASTRTGNTEAFF. For the CDR3, the DNA is TGTGCCAGCACCAGGACAGGTAACACTGAAGCTTTCTTT. The chain carries TRBV2 and TRBJ1-1, with 7 nucleotides matching TRBD1. Germline V gene sequence: CDR1 SNHLY, CDR2 FYNNEI. CDR3 length: 13 amino acids. The V gene end was trimmed by 7 bases and the J gene end by 2 bases; junction bases not matched to a gene: 4.

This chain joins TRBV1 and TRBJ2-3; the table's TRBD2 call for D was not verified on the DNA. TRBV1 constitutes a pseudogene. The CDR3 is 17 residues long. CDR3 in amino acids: CTSSLKLAGRLTDTQYF. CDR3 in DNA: TGCACCAGCAGCCTAAAACTAGCGGGGCGCCTCACAGATACGCAGTATTTT.

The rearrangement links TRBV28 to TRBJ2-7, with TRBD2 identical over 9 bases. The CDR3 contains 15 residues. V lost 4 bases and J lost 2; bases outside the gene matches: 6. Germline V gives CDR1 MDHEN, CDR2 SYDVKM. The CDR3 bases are TGTGCCAGCAGTTCCGGACTAGCGAGGACCTACGAGCAGTACTTC. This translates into CASSSGLARTYEQYF.

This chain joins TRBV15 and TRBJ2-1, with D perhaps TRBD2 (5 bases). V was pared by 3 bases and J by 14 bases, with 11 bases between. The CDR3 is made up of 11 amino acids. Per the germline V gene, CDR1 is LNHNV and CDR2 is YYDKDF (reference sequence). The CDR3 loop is CATSSGLGEFF. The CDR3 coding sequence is TGTGCCACCAGCAGCGGACTTGGGGAGTTCTTC.

DNA for the CDR3: TGTGCCAGCAGTTTATTTTGGTGGGGACAGGATGCAACTAATGAAAAACTGTTTTTT. Its translation is CASSLFWWGQDATNEKLFF. The chain joins TRBV27 to TRBJ1-4; 8 positions match TRBD1. Germline trimming cut 1 base from V and 0 bases from J; bases unmatched to any gene: 10. This CDR3 has 19 amino acids. Germline V gene lookup returns CDR1 MNHEY and CDR2 SMNVEV (reference sequence).

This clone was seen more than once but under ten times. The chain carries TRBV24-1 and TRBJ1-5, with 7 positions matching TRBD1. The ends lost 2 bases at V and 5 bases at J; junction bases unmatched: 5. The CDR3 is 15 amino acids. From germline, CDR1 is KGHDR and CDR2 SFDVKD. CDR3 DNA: TGTGCCACCAGTGATTCGACAGGGTGGGATCAGCCCCAGCATTTT. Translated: CATSDSTGWDQPQHF.

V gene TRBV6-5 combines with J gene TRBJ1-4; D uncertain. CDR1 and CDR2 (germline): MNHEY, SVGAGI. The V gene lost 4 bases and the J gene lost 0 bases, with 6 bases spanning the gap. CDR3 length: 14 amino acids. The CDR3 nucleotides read TGTGCCAGCAGTTTAACAGCAACTAATGAAAAACTGTTTTTT. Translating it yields CASSLTATNEKLFF.

CDR3 bases: TGTGCCAGCAGCTTAGCGCCGGCGGGGGGCACATACGAGCAGTACTTC. It specifies CASSLAPAGGTYEQYF. This rearrangement joins TRBV7-2 to TRBJ2-7; 8 positions match TRBD2. V gave up 0 bases and J gave up 4 bases; unmatched junction bases: 8. This CDR3 has 16 amino acids. Per the germline V gene, CDR1 is SGHTA and CDR2 is FQGNSA.

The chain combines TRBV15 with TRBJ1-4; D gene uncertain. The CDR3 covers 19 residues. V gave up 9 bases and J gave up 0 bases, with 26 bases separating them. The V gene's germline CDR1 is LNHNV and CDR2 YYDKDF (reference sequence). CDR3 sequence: CATSGNKITVPATNEKLFF. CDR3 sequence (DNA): TGTGCCACGTCCGGGAATAAAATTACGGTCCCCGCAACTAATGAAAAACTGTTTTTT.

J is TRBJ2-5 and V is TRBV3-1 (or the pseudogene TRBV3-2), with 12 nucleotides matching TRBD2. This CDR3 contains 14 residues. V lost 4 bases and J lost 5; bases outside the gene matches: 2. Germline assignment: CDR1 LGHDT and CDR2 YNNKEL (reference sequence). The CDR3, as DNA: TGTGCCAGCAGCCCTCTAGCGGGGGGGGAGACCCAGTACTTC. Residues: CASSPLAGGETQYF.

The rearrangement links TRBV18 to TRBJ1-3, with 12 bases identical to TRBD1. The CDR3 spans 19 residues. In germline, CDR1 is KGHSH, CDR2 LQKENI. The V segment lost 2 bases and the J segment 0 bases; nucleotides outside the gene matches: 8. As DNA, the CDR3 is TGTGCCAGCTCACCATTCGGGACAGGGGGCCTAAACTCTGGAAACACCATATATTTT. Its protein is CASSPFGTGGLNSGNTIYF.

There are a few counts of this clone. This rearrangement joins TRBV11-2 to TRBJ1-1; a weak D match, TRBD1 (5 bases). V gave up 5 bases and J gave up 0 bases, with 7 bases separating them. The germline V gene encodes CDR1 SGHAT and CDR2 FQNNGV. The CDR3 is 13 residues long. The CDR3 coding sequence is TGTGCCAGCAGCCCGACAGTGAACACTGAAGCTTTCTTT. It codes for CASSPTVNTEAFF.

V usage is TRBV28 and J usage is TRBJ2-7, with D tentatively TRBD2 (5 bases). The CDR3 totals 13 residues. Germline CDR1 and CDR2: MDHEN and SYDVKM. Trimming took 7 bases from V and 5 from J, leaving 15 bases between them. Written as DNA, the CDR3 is TGTGCCAGCACCGGAGGTAGCGCCGACGAGCAGTACTTC. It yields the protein CASTGGSADEQYF.

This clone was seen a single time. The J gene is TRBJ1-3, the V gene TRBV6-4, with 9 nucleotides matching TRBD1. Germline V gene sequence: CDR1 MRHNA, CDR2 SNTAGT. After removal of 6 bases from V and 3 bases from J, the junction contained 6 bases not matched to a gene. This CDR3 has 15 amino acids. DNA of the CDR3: TGTGCCAGCAGCGTGGACAGGGGAGTTGGAAACACCATATATTTT. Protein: CASSVDRGVGNTIYF.

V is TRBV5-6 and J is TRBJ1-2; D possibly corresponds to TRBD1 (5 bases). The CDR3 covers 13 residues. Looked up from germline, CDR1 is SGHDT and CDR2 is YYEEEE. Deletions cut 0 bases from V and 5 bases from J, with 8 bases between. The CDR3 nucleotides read TGTGCCAGCAGCTTGGTCAGGGTTTATGGCTACACCTTC. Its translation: CASSLVRVYGYTF.

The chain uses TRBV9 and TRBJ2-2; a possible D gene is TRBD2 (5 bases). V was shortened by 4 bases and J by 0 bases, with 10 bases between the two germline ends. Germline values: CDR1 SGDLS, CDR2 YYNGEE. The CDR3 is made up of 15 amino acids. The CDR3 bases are TGTGCCAGCAGCTTAATGGGAGCGAACACCGGGGAGCTGTTTTTT. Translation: CASSLMGANTGELFF. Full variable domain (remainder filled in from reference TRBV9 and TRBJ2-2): DSGVTQTPKHLITATGQRVTLRCSPRSGDLSVYWYQQSLDQGLQFLIQYYNGEERAKGNILERFSAQQFPDLHSELNLSSLELGDSALYFCASSLMGANTGELFFGEGSRLTVL.

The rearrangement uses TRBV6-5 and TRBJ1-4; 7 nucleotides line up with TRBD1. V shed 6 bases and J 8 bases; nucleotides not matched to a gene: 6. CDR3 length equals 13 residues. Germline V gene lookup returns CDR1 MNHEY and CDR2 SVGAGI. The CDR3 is CASRNRGEEKLFF. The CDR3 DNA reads TGTGCCAGCAGAAACAGGGGAGAGGAAAAACTGTTTTTT.

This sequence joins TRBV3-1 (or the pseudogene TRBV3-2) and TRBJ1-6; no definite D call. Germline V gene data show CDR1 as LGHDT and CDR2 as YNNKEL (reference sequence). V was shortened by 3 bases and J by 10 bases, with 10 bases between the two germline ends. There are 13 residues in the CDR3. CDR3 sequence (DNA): TGTGCCAGCAGCCAGGATGAGGTGTCACCCCTCCACTTT. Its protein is CASSQDEVSPLHF.

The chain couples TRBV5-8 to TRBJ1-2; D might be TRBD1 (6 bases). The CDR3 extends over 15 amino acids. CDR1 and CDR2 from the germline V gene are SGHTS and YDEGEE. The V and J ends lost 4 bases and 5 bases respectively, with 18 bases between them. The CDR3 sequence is CASSKGTLVSYGYTF. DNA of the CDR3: TGTGCCAGCAGCAAGGGGACACTAGTGTCTTATGGCTACACCTTC.

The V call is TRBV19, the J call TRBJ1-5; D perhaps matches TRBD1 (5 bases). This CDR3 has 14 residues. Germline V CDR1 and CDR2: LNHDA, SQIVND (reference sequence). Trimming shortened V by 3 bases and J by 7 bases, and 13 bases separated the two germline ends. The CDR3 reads CASSIGGGSQPQHF. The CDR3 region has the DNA TGTGCCAGTAGTATCGGGGGGGGATCCCAGCCCCAGCATTTT.

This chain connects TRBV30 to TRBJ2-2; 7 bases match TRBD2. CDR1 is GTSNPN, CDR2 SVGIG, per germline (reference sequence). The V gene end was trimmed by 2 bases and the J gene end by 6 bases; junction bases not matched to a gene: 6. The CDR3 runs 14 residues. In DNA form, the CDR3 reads TGTGCCTGGAGTACCTCCGGACTAGCCGGGGAGCTGTTTTTT. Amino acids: CAWSTSGLAGELFF.

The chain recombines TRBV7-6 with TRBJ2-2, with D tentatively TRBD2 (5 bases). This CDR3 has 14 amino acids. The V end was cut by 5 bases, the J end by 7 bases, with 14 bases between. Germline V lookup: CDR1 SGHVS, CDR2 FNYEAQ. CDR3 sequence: CASSPKTGSGELFF. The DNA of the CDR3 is TGTGCCAGCAGCCCAAAAACGGGGAGCGGGGAGCTGTTTTTT.

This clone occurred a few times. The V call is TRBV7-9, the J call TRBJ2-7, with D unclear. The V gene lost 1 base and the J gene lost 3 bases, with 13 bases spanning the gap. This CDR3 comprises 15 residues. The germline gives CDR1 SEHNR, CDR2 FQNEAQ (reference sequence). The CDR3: CASSLVLPPSYEQYF. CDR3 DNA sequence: TGTGCCAGCAGCTTAGTATTGCCCCCTAGCTACGAGCAGTACTTC.